The next 21 T cell receptor beta chains were all read from a single sample in a study of cytomegalovirus exposure and HLA in healthy donors. With 60 Vbeta and 13 Jbeta primers, the PCR was carried out. Clones were sequenced by immunoSEQ multiplex PCR, and TCRdb holds only the in-frame ones, with some missing. The sample lists hundreds of thousands of clones; more than 60% were seen once. Specimen: PBMCs. Receptor source: a man aged 40-49 years in good health and CMV-seronegative.

The chain uses TRBV6-6 and TRBJ1-5; D remains unclear. The germline CDR1 and CDR2 sequences are MNHNY and SVGAGI (reference sequence). Trimming shortened V by 6 bases and J by 0 bases, and 12 bases separated the two germline ends. This CDR3 is 15 amino acids long. CDR3 in DNA: TGTGCCAGCAGCTCTACAGTTTATAGCAATCAGCCCCAGCATTTT. Translated, it gives CASSSTVYSNQPQHF.

The V gene is TRBV29-1, the J gene TRBJ2-1; 8 bases match TRBD2. Looked up from germline, CDR1 is SQVTM and CDR2 is ANQGSEA. V shed 5 bases and J 6 bases; nucleotides not matched to a gene: 9. This CDR3 is 14 amino acids long. Here the CDR3 reads CSVTLADPTNEQFF. The CDR3 region has the DNA TGCAGCGTTACACTAGCGGACCCAACCAATGAGCAGTTCTTC.

This CDR3 reads CASSFTGRGGQPQHF. The CDR3 DNA follows: TGTGCCAGCAGCTTTACCGGGCGGGGAGGACAGCCCCAGCATTTT. The chain carries TRBV7-2 and TRBJ1-5; unclear D gene. The CDR3 has 15 residues. The V gene lost 3 bases and the J gene lost 7 bases, with 16 bases spanning the gap. CDR1 and CDR2 from the germline V gene are SGHTA and FQGNSA.

The rearrangement links TRBV5-1 to TRBJ2-1, with 7 bases identical to TRBD1. The J segment lost 0 bases and the V segment lost 4 bases, leaving 7 bases of the junction unmatched. The CDR3 spans 16 residues. Germline V CDR1 and CDR2: SGHRS, YFSETQ. The CDR3 sequence: CASSRDSPSSYNEQFF. The CDR3, as DNA: TGCGCCAGCAGCAGGGACAGCCCGAGCTCCTACAATGAGCAGTTCTTC.

The chain combines TRBV4-2 with TRBJ2-7, with 7 bases that match TRBD1. The CDR3 is 15 amino acids. The V gene's germline CDR1 is LGHNA and CDR2 YNFKEQ. J gave up 2 bases and V 4 bases, and 8 bases lay outside the gene matches. The CDR3 DNA follows: TGTGCCAGCAGCCCGCGACAGGGCGTAGCCTACGAGCAGTACTTC. Its protein product is CASSPRQGVAYEQYF.

This chain uses TRBV2 with TRBJ1-2; a possible D gene is TRBD1 (5 bases). Germline CDR1 reads SNHLY; CDR2 reads FYNNEI. V gave up 2 bases and J gave up 7 bases, with 11 bases separating them. CDR3 length: 13 residues. Here the CDR3 reads CASSEPMGLGYTF. The CDR3 DNA is TGTGCCAGCAGTGAACCGATGGGACTTGGCTACACCTTC.

The CDR3 loop is CASTPPWGPEAFF. The CDR3 coding sequence is TGTGCCAGCACCCCCCCATGGGGCCCCGAAGCTTTCTTT. This rearrangement joins TRBV7-9 to TRBJ1-1; D perhaps matches TRBD1 (5 bases). The germline V and J ends were trimmed by 7 bases and 8 bases, with 17 bases remaining between them. Germline V gene data show CDR1 as SEHNR and CDR2 as FQNEAQ (reference sequence). This CDR3 is built from 13 residues.

V and J are TRBV6-1 and TRBJ2-3; maybe TRBD1 (6 bases). CDR1 and CDR2 from the germline V gene are MNHNS and SASEGT. The CDR3 runs 16 residues. V was trimmed by 1 base and J by 7 bases, leaving 18 bases between them. In DNA, the CDR3 is TGTGCCAGCAGTGAAGGGGACACCCTCGGAGCGAATACGCAGTATTTT. Protein product: CASSEGDTLGANTQYF.

The chain couples TRBV5-1 to TRBJ2-1; maybe TRBD2 (5 bases). The CDR3 runs 16 residues. V lost 5 bases and J 5 bases, leaving 20 bases between the germline ends. The germline V gene has CDR1 SGHRS and CDR2 YFSETQ. The CDR3 DNA reads as TGCGCCAGCAGGATGGAGACTAACATTATAGACAATGAGCAGTTCTTC. Translated, it gives CASRMETNIIDNEQFF.

V gene TRBV5-6 combines with J gene TRBJ1-2; TRBD1 matches 9 bases. Germline assignment: CDR1 SGHDT and CDR2 YYEEEE. The CDR3 runs to 14 residues. With 1 base clipped from V and 6 bases from J, the junction kept 4 bases outside the gene matches. CDR3 sequence: CASSLQGTGNGYTF. The CDR3 nucleotides are TGTGCCAGCAGCTTGCAAGGGACAGGGAATGGCTACACCTTC.

This chain links TRBV9 with TRBJ1-3; 8 nucleotides match TRBD1. V shed 3 bases, J shed 4 bases, and the junction held 12 bases outside the gene matches. Germline V CDR1 and CDR2: SGDLS, YYNGEE. This CDR3 is 17 amino acids long. CDR3 sequence (DNA): TGTGCCAGCAGCGCCGGACAGGGAGCAGCCGGAGGAAACACCATATATTTT. It specifies CASSAGQGAAGGNTIYF.

The chain links TRBV11-2 to TRBJ1-1; D is ambiguous. The CDR3 contains 15 residues. CDR1 SGHAT and CDR2 FQNNGV come from the germline V gene. The V end was cut by 2 bases, the J end by 1 base, with 11 bases between. The CDR3: CASSLNWGGNTEAFF. The CDR3 region has the DNA TGTGCCAGCAGCTTAAATTGGGGAGGGAACACTGAAGCTTTCTTT.

The rearrangement joins TRBV18 to TRBJ2-3; 7 bases fit TRBD2. Losses at the gene ends were 6 bases for V and 0 bases for J; bases not matched to a gene: 6. CDR3 length: 15 residues. Per the germline V gene, CDR1 is KGHSH and CDR2 is LQKENI. CDR3 bases: TGTGCCAGCTCGGCTAGCGGAACTAGCACAGATACGCAGTATTTT. As protein: CASSASGTSTDTQYF.

The chain combines TRBV12-5 with TRBJ2-7, with 11 bases that match TRBD1. The ends lost 2 bases at V and 4 bases at J; junction bases unmatched: 7. In germline, CDR1 is LGHNT, CDR2 FRNRAP. The CDR3 is made up of 16 amino acids. The DNA of the CDR3 is TGTGCTAGTGGTTTGAGCTACCGGGACAGGGGGTACGAGCAGTACTTC. Translated, it gives CASGLSYRDRGYEQYF.

The V and J genes are TRBV5-1 and TRBJ2-4; 10 bases are shared with TRBD1. This CDR3 has 13 amino acids. V lost 7 bases to trimming and J lost 9 bases; unmatched junction nucleotides: 7. In germline, CDR1 is SGHRS, CDR2 YFSETQ. The CDR3 here is CASGVGQGTIQYF. DNA of the CDR3: TGCGCCAGCGGGGTGGGACAGGGGACCATTCAGTACTTC.

The chain links TRBV7-6 to TRBJ2-5; D perhaps matches TRBD1 (5 bases). The V end was cut by 4 bases, the J end by 5 bases, with 8 bases between. The CDR3 is 12 residues long. The germline CDR1 and CDR2 sequences are SGHVS and FNYEAQ. The CDR3 region is CASSSPGETQYF. The CDR3 DNA is TGTGCCAGCAGCTCACCAGGGGAGACCCAGTACTTC.

The chain is built from TRBV2 and TRBJ2-6, with D hard to call. V lost 7 bases, J lost 0 bases, and 13 bases lay in between. The germline V gene has CDR1 SNHLY and CDR2 FYNNEI. The CDR3 runs 16 residues. The CDR3 nucleotides are TGTGCCAGCAATGCACCAGGTTTCTCTGGGGCCAACGTCCTGACTTTC. Translating gives CASNAPGFSGANVLTF. Full variable domain (remainder filled in from reference TRBV2 and TRBJ2-6): EPEVTQTPSHQVTQMGQEVILRCVPISNHLYFYWYRQILGQKVEFLVSFYNNEISEKSEIFDDQFSVERPDGSNFTLKIRSTKLEDSAMYFCASNAPGFSGANVLTFGAGSRLTVL.

V and J are TRBV19 and TRBJ1-1, with D unclear. Germline V CDR1 and CDR2: LNHDA, SQIVND (reference sequence). This CDR3 comprises 13 residues. Deletions cut 3 bases from V and 1 base from J, with 6 bases between. CDR3 bases: TGTGCCAGTAGTATCTCAGGGAACACTGAAGCTTTCTTT. Translating gives CASSISGNTEAFF.

The chain recombines TRBV18 with TRBJ2-1, with D uncertain. Germline values: CDR1 KGHSH, CDR2 LQKENI. V shed 6 bases and J shed 8 bases, with 14 bases lying between them. This CDR3 region has 13 residues. The CDR3 bases are TGTGCCAGCTCCCAGGAACAGTCGCATGAGCAGTTCTTC. Its protein is CASSQEQSHEQFF.

The J gene is TRBJ2-1, the V gene TRBV30; D possibly corresponds to TRBD1 (6 bases). Germline loops: CDR1 GTSNPN, CDR2 SVGIG (reference sequence). Trimming pared 2 bases from V and 7 bases from J, leaving 18 bases between. The CDR3 length is 15 residues. CDR3: CAWSWGSVRGNEQFF. The CDR3 nucleotides are TGTGCCTGGAGTTGGGGATCGGTAAGGGGGAATGAGCAGTTCTTC.

The V and J genes are TRBV19 and TRBJ1-1; D is undetermined. V lost 7 bases and J 6 bases, leaving 12 bases between the germline ends. This CDR3 is built from 12 residues. CDR1 is LNHDA and CDR2 is SQIVND in the germline V gene (reference sequence). This CDR3 reads CASKYNGAEAFF. In DNA, the CDR3 is TGTGCCAGTAAATATAATGGAGCTGAAGCTTTCTTT.